The clone carrying this T cell receptor beta chain was seen only a few times. As yet, its antigen is unknown. These data originate in a study of blood T cells in healthy people across ages. About the study: The template switching approach captured approximately one barcoded beta molecule for every two T cells. Study-level points and caveats: Among T cells, TCR beta diversity per million cells dropped roughly linearly as age rose.

Alongside a J-beta primer mix, a sample-barcoded 5' primer served in a second PCR lasting about 7 to 12 cycles. MiXCR was run by TCRdb on the 5' RACE reads, yielding one entry per CDR3 protein. The sample holds roughly 500,000 distinct CDR3 sequences; about 24% are singletons and the top ten take 8.7%. Peripheral blood from each donor was collected in a volume of about 9.9 milliliters. Germline V lookup: CDR1 DFQATT, CDR2 SNEGSKA (reference sequence). Trimming cost V 3 bases and J 5 bases, with 19 bases left between them. This CDR3 has 15 residues. The same sample was also studied in work on T cells of mothers and their children.

This rearrangement joins TRBV20-1 to TRBJ2-5, with a weak D call TRBD1 (6 bases). The specimen sequenced was blood. The receptor was derived from a boy younger than 18 in good health. CDR3 sequence (DNA): TGCAGTGCTAGCCCCACCCGGGACATCGTCGAGACCCAGTACTTC. Encoded protein: CSASPTRDIVETQYF.